These 18 T cell receptor beta chains came from one sample sequenced in a study of cytomegalovirus exposure and HLA in healthy donors (dated 2017 in TCRdb). The library was prepared using the immunoSEQ multiplex PCR assay. The multiplex PCR relied on a mix of 60 forward primers for TCR Vbeta segments and 13 reverse primers for TCR Jbeta segments. Not all clones reach the TCRdb copy of this immuneACCESS table, which keeps in-frame sequences only. Checked studies attribute under half of the gap to unresolved V genes and leave the rest unexplained. The sample yields about 170,000 clones; more than 80% were counted once. The ten largest make up approximately 2.4% of the sample. The sequenced sample was PBMCs. Every receptor here comes from a male donor in good health and CMV-seronegative.

V is TRBV6-5 and J is TRBJ2-7; 7 bases are shared with TRBD1. The CDR3 spans 13 residues. V was pared by 1 base and J by 5 bases, with 2 bases of the junction left unmatched. Germline V lookup: CDR1 MNHEY, CDR2 SVGAGI. This chain's CDR3 is CASSYLQGNEQYF. CDR3 DNA sequence: TGTGCCAGCAGTTACTTACAGGGGAACGAGCAGTACTTC.

This chain joins TRBV6-5 and TRBJ1-5; possible D gene TRBD1, 5 bases. Looked up from germline, CDR1 is MNHEY and CDR2 is SVGAGI. The CDR3 contains 13 residues. Trimming took off 6 bases at V and 4 bases at J, with 10 bases between the two ends. This CDR3 is CASRQGVNQPQHF. The CDR3 DNA follows: TGTGCCAGCAGGCAGGGTGTGAATCAGCCCCAGCATTTT.

CDR3 protein: CASRKLAGVPYNEQFF. The CDR3, as DNA: TGTGCCAGCAGGAAACTAGCGGGGGTACCCTACAATGAGCAGTTCTTC. The gene calls are TRBV27 and TRBJ2-1, with 11 positions matching TRBD2. Trimming removed 6 bases from V and 2 bases from J; junction bases left unmatched: 6. The CDR3 is 16 residues long. Looked up from germline, CDR1 is MNHEY and CDR2 is SMNVEV (reference sequence).

The rearrangement uses TRBV6-6 and TRBJ1-2; 10 bases fit TRBD1. Trimming cost V 0 bases and J 4 bases; bases outside gene matches: 5. The length of the CDR3 is 16 residues. The germline gives CDR1 MNHNY, CDR2 SVGAGI (reference sequence). The CDR3 loop reads CASSYSTGGPLYGYTF. The CDR3 DNA reads TGTGCCAGCAGTTACTCGACAGGGGGCCCTCTCTATGGCTACACCTTC.

This clone was detected a few times. The V gene is TRBV4-1, the J gene TRBJ1-1; perhaps TRBD1 as D (6 bases). Germline-derived CDR1 and CDR2 are MGHRA and YSYEKL. The V end was cut by 2 bases, the J end by 10 bases, with 23 bases between. This CDR3 has 16 amino acids. In DNA, the CDR3 is TGCGCCAGCAGCCAACCCCTCGTAGGCAGGGGTAATGCAGCTTTCTTT. As protein: CASSQPLVGRGNAAFF.

This chain uses TRBV6-6 with TRBJ1-6; the match to TRBD1 covers 9 bases. The length of the CDR3 is 15 residues. Trimming took 8 bases from V and 5 from J; bases not matched to a gene: 7. Germline V CDR1 and CDR2: MNHNY, SVGAGI (reference sequence). The CDR3 sequence is CASGQGTANNSPLHF. CDR3 nucleotide sequence: TGTGCCAGCGGACAGGGGACGGCCAATAATTCACCCCTCCACTTT.

The chain combines TRBV5-4 with TRBJ2-1; TRBD2 agrees at 14 bases. Germline V gene lookup returns CDR1 SGHNT and CDR2 YYREEE (reference sequence). This CDR3 is built from 15 residues. V was pared by 5 bases and J by 6 bases, with 4 bases of the junction left unmatched. CDR3 in DNA: TGTGCCAGCAGGTTGACTAGCGGGAGGGCCAATGAGCAGTTCTTC. Encoded protein: CASRLTSGRANEQFF.

This rearrangement joins TRBV7-2 to TRBJ2-5; possibly TRBD2 for D (6 bases). Germline CDR1 SGHTA, CDR2 FQGNSA. The ends were cut back, 4 bases at V and 0 bases at J, with 15 bases in the middle. The CDR3 is 16 residues long. The DNA for the CDR3 is TGTGCCAGCAGCTCGGACTGGCGGGGTTACCAAGAGACCCAGTACTTC. Its protein product is CASSSDWRGYQETQYF. Drawing the rest from reference TRBV7-2 and TRBJ2-5, the complete variable domain is GAGVSQSPSNKVTEKGKDVELRCDPISGHTALYWYRQSLGQGLEFLIYFQGNSAPDKSGLPSDRFSAERTGGSVSTLTIQRTQQEDSAVYLCASSSDWRGYQETQYFGPGTRLLVL.

V is TRBV13 and J is TRBJ2-3; a weak D match, TRBD2 (5 bases). CDR3 length: 15 amino acids. V was clipped by 5 bases and J by 4 bases, with 16 bases between them. Germline loops: CDR1 PRHDT, CDR2 FYEKMQ (reference sequence). The DNA of the CDR3 is TGTGCCAGCAGCCCTGGTTTGAGGGCCTCAGATACGCAGTATTTT. Residues: CASSPGLRASDTQYF.

The V and J genes are TRBV5-4 and TRBJ1-6; 11 bases are shared with TRBD1. The CDR3 totals 14 residues. Germline V lookup: CDR1 SGHNT, CDR2 YYREEE (reference sequence). The J segment lost 11 bases and the V segment lost 1 base, leaving 2 bases of the junction unmatched. CDR3 coding DNA: TGTGCCAGCAGCTTGTGGGGACAGGGGGCACCCCTCCACTTT. Encoded protein: CASSLWGQGAPLHF. The variable domain in full, completed from reference TRBV5-4 and TRBJ1-6, reads ETGVTQSPTHLIKTRGQQVTLRCSSQSGHNTVSWYQQALGQGPQFIFQYYREEENGRGNFPPRFSGLQFPNYSSELNVNALELDDSALYLCASSLWGQGAPLHFGNGTRLTVT.

The gene calls are TRBV18 and TRBJ2-5; 10 bases are a match to TRBD1. Germline CDR1 is KGHSH and CDR2 is LQKENI. V dropped 6 bases and J dropped 3; count of bases not matched to a gene: 10. The CDR3 totals 16 residues. The CDR3 DNA is TGTGCCAGCTCCTCACTTCCCGGGACAGGGGAAGAGACCCAGTACTTC. Amino acids: CASSSLPGTGEETQYF.

The chain uses TRBV5-1 and TRBJ2-6; 10 nucleotides agree with TRBD1. The CDR3 runs 18 residues. Losses at the gene ends were 1 base for V and 1 base for J; bases not matched to a gene: 5. Germline loops: CDR1 SGHRS, CDR2 YFSETQ. This chain's CDR3 is CASSLRQGAPSGANVLTF. CDR3 nucleotides: TGCGCCAGCAGCTTGAGACAGGGGGCCCCGTCTGGGGCCAACGTCCTGACTTTC.

The J gene is TRBJ1-1, the V gene TRBV28; TRBD1 is a possible D gene (6 bases). CDR1 and CDR2 from the germline V gene are MDHEN and SYDVKM. The V end lost 3 bases, the J end lost 4 bases, and 12 bases lay between the germline ends. The CDR3 contains 14 residues. Here the CDR3 DNA reads TGTGCCAGCAGTTTCCTTCAGGGGTCCACTGAAGCTTTCTTT. This encodes CASSFLQGSTEAFF. Complete variable domain (other parts from reference TRBV28 and TRBJ1-1): DVKVTQSSRYLVKRTGEKVFLECVQDMDHENMFWYRQDPGLGLRLIYFSYDVKMKEKGDIPEGYSVSREKKERFSLILESASTNQTSMYLCASSFLQGSTEAFFGQGTRLTVV.

This clone was seen more than once but under ten times. This sequence joins TRBV27 and TRBJ2-7; 7 bases fit TRBD2. V was clipped by 6 bases and J by 2 bases; unmatched bases: 10. The CDR3 spans 15 residues. CDR1 MNHEY and CDR2 SMNVEV come from the germline V gene (reference sequence). This CDR3 reads CASSPVGGRPYEQYF. The CDR3, as DNA: TGTGCCAGCAGCCCGGTGGGAGGGAGACCCTACGAGCAGTACTTC.

V gene TRBV7-2 combines with J gene TRBJ2-5, with 9 bases matching TRBD1. V was pared by 5 bases and J by 2 bases, with 3 bases of the junction left unmatched. Germline V gene lookup returns CDR1 SGHTA and CDR2 FQGNSA. This CDR3 spans 14 amino acids. This CDR3 is CASSPGQGQETQYF. For the CDR3, the DNA is TGTGCCAGCAGCCCGGGACAGGGACAAGAGACCCAGTACTTC.

Points on this clone: A junction end diverges from the germline sequence, so it may reflect a read error. The chain joins TRBV7-7 to TRBJ2-7, with 8 bases aligning to TRBD1. The CDR3 has 12 amino acids. Germline V gene lookup returns CDR1 SSHAT and CDR2 FNYEAQ (reference sequence). CDR3 region: CASSRQGYEQYF. The CDR3 coding sequence is TGTGCTAGCAGCCGACAGGGGTACGAGCAGTACTTC. Looking up the rest from reference TRBV7-7 and TRBJ2-7 gives the full variable domain: GAGVSQSPRYKVTKRGQDVTLRCDPISSHATLYWYQQALGQGPEFLTYFNYEAQPDKSGLPSDRFSAERPEGSISTLTIQRTEQRDSAMYRCASSRQGYEQYFGPGTRLTVT.

The chain has TRBV5-1 and TRBJ1-3; D possibly corresponds to TRBD1 (5 bases). The CDR3 totals 16 residues. Germline CDR1 SGHRS, CDR2 YFSETQ. Trimming pared 1 base from V and 0 bases from J, leaving 11 bases between. DNA for the CDR3: TGCGCCAGCAGCTTGATAGACAGCCGCTCTGGAAACACCATATATTTT. It codes for CASSLIDSRSGNTIYF. Full variable domain (missing parts from reference TRBV5-1 and TRBJ1-3): KAGVTQTPRYLIKTRGQQVTLSCSPISGHRSVSWYQQTPGQGLQFLFEYFSETQRNKGNFPGRFSGRQFSNSRSEMNVSTLELGDSALYLCASSLIDSRSGNTIYFGEGSWLTVV.

This clone was observed a few times. V gene TRBV21-1 combines with J gene TRBJ2-7; TRBD2, the D gene given by the table, was not confirmed from the DNA. TRBV21-1 is labeled a pseudogene. CDR3 length: 22 residues. The CDR3: CASSKAQETSGFRRPASYEQYF. The CDR3 bases are TGTGCCAGCAGCAAAGCGCAGGAGACTAGCGGGTTTCGCCGTCCTGCCTCCTACGAGCAGTACTTC.